Each of the 5 T cell receptor beta chains below was sequenced from the same sample in a study of shared clonotypes between healthy human individuals. Sequencing was performed with immunoSEQ multiplex PCR; in TCRdb, only in-frame clones are kept and a portion is missing. The data show about 2.3 million clones, around 90% seen once. The sample taken for sequencing was naive CD4+ T cells from PBMCs. Subset denoted: CD45RA+ positively selected. The source of these receptors is a man aged 18 to 30 in good health. Some clones in this sample may be carry-over from other donors' samples.

J is TRBJ1-5 and V is TRBV30; 7 positions agree with TRBD1. This CDR3 is 14 amino acids long. The germline V gene encodes CDR1 GTSNPN and CDR2 SVGIG (reference sequence). The V segment lost 0 bases and the J segment 6 bases; nucleotides outside the gene matches: 5. CDR3 DNA: TGTGCCTGGAGTGTATTAGGGGGCGTTCAGCCCCAGCATTTT. This sequence encodes CAWSVLGGVQPQHF.

The rearrangement uses TRBV6-6 and TRBJ2-7; TRBD1 or TRBD2 may be the D gene (5 bases each). The CDR3 runs 14 residues. Germline CDR1 MNHNY, CDR2 SVGAGI (reference sequence). The V and J ends lost 4 bases and 2 bases respectively, with 12 bases between them. CDR3 protein: CASSWGSSAYEQYF. DNA for the CDR3: TGTGCCAGCAGTTGGGGGAGCTCGGCCTACGAGCAGTACTTC.

With regard to this clone: Distinct nucleotide sequences in the sample also encode this CDR3. The genes are TRBV5-1 and TRBJ1-2; TRBD1 aligns across 7 bases. After removal of 0 bases from V and 5 bases from J, the junction contained 4 bases not matched to a gene. The germline V gene encodes CDR1 SGHRS and CDR2 YFSETQ. The CDR3 has 14 residues. The CDR3 bases are TGCGCCAGCAGCTTGGGACAGGGTTATTATGGCTACACCTTC. Encoded protein: CASSLGQGYYGYTF.

The J gene is TRBJ2-5, the V gene TRBV7-3; TRBD1 is a possible D gene (6 bases). The CDR3 length is 13 residues. The V end lost 5 bases, the J end lost 4 bases, and 11 bases lay between the germline ends. Germline values: CDR1 SGHTA, CDR2 FQGTGA. As DNA, the CDR3 is TGTGCCAGCAGCCCACTAGGGGGAGAGACCCAGTACTTC. This codes for CASSPLGGETQYF.

CDR3 coding DNA: TGTGCCAGCAGACCTGACATTGATAGCTATGGCTACACCTTC. It specifies CASRPDIDSYGYTF. V is TRBV28 and J is TRBJ1-2; no clear D gene. V was cut by 6 bases and J by 4 bases, with 15 bases left in between. The germline CDR1 and CDR2 sequences are MDHEN and SYDVKM. CDR3 length equals 14 residues.